Following are 20 T cell receptor beta chains from one sample sequenced in a study. Each CDR3 protein gets one entry after TCRdb re-called the 5' RACE reads with MiXCR. Of 50,000 to 65,000 distinct CDR3 sequences listed, less than 25% are singletons. Cells sorted as Tregs were CD4+, CD25+ and CD127-/low. The sample comprised tumor-infiltrating Tregs sorted from the breast tumor. The receptors derive from a female donor with breast cancer.

There are a few counts of this clonotype. The chain recombines TRBV5-6 with TRBJ1-2; D not resolved. V lost 0 bases and J lost 6, with 6 bases in between. Per germline, CDR1 SGHDT and CDR2 YYEEEE. The CDR3 consists of 12 residues. The CDR3 loop is CASSLVVHGYTF. The CDR3 nucleotides are TGTGCCAGCAGCTTGGTGGTTCATGGCTACACCTTC.

About this clonotype: The junction shows a germline mismatch at one end, possibly a read error. The chain is built from TRBV6-1 and TRBJ1-4; D uncertain. The CDR3 totals 13 residues. Germline-derived CDR1 and CDR2 are MNHNS and SASEGT. The CDR3 DNA sequence: TGTGCCGGCAGTGAAGGACGAGTCCCAAAACTGTTTTTT. Its translation: CAGSEGRVPKLFF.

This clonotype was detected many times. This chain connects TRBV20-1 to TRBJ2-1, with 7 bases fitting TRBD2. This CDR3 region has 11 residues. Unmatched junction bases numbered 4, after V lost 8 bases and J lost 6 bases. Germline V gives CDR1 DFQATT, CDR2 SNEGSKA (reference sequence). CDR3 coding DNA: TGCAGTTCCAGGGAGGGCAATGAGCAGTTCTTC. It encodes CSSREGNEQFF.

This clonotype was observed a few times. The chain recombines TRBV12-1 with TRBJ2-1; the tabulated D call, TRBD1, remains unverified against the DNA. TRBV12-1 is a listed pseudogene. The CDR3 is 17 residues long. Here the CDR3 reads CASSFAGNRNTYNEQFF. CDR3 coding DNA: TGTGCCAGCAGCTTTGCGGGAAACAGGAATACCTACAATGAGCAGTTCTTC.

This chain links TRBV11-3 with TRBJ2-1; 7 bases match TRBD1. Germline V gives CDR1 SGHNT, CDR2 YENEEA. The length of the CDR3 is 15 residues. V was clipped by 5 bases and J by 4 bases; unmatched bases: 8. CDR3 sequence (DNA): TGTGCCAGCAGCCGACGACAGGGTCAATACAATGAGCAGTTCTTC. Translating gives CASSRRQGQYNEQFF.

This clonotype was detected many times. CDR3 residues: CATSNGGRLRGGTDTQYF. The CDR3 coding sequence is TGTGCCACCAGCAATGGCGGCCGGCTCAGGGGTGGCACAGATACGCAGTATTTT. V and J are TRBV15 and TRBJ2-3; D might be TRBD1 (6 bases). The germline V and J ends were trimmed by 4 bases and 1 base, with 21 bases remaining between them. The CDR3 has 18 residues. CDR1 is LNHNV, CDR2 YYDKDF, per germline (reference sequence).

The J gene is TRBJ1-1, the V gene TRBV7-3; TRBD1 is a possible D gene (5 bases). The CDR3 sequence is 14 residues long. Trimming shortened V by 1 base and J by 1 base, and 7 bases separated the two germline ends. The V gene's germline CDR1 is SGHTA and CDR2 FQGTGA. CDR3 nucleotide sequence: TGTGCCAGCAGCTTAAGCGGGGGGAACACTGAAGCTTTCTTT. It is translated as CASSLSGGNTEAFF.

This clonotype was counted ten times or more. This chain connects TRBV6-1 to TRBJ1-5; D unresolved. From germline, CDR1 is MNHNS and CDR2 SASEGT. The CDR3 extends over 14 amino acids. Deletions cut 5 bases from V and 1 base from J, with 9 bases between. The CDR3 region is CASSSIGSNQPQHF. The CDR3 bases are TGTGCCAGCAGTTCCATCGGGAGCAATCAGCCCCAGCATTTT.

This clonotype counts as medium-sized. The chain recombines TRBV7-9 with TRBJ1-2; TRBD1 matches 7 bases. CDR1 is SEHNR, CDR2 FQNEAQ, per germline (reference sequence). Unmatched junction bases numbered 3, after V lost 5 bases and J lost 0 bases. The CDR3 spans 14 residues. CDR3 sequence: CASSDGTANYGYTF. The CDR3, as DNA: TGTGCCAGCAGCGATGGGACAGCTAACTATGGCTACACCTTC. The whole variable domain, filled in from reference TRBV7-9 and TRBJ1-2, reads DTGVSQNPRHKITKRGQNVTFRCDPISEHNRLYWYRQTLGQGPEFLTYFQNEAQLEKSRLLSDRFSAERPKGSFSTLEIQRTEQGDSAMYLCASSDGTANYGYTFGSGTRLTVV.

As regards this clonotype: A much larger clone lies one base from this, so it may be a read error. The rearrangement joins TRBV6-5 to TRBJ1-1; no firm D call. V lost 8 bases and J lost 1, with 14 bases in between. This CDR3 spans 14 amino acids. Per the germline V gene, CDR1 is MNHEY and CDR2 is SVGAGI. The chain's CDR3 is CASGTRTANTEAFF. The CDR3, as DNA: TGTGCCAGCGGTACCCGGACCGCGAACACTGAAGCTTTCTTT.

This clonotype was observed a handful of times. V is TRBV7-2 and J is TRBJ2-5; D gene ambiguous. Per the germline V gene, CDR1 is SGHTA and CDR2 is FQGNSA. The CDR3 is 11 amino acids. V was trimmed by 2 bases and J by 5 bases, leaving 3 bases between them. The CDR3, as DNA: TGTGCCAGCAGCTTAATGGAGACCCAGTACTTC. The encoded protein is CASSLMETQYF.

This clonotype appeared a few times. This chain connects TRBV20-1 to TRBJ2-7, with a weak D call TRBD2 (6 bases). Germline CDR1 is DFQATT and CDR2 is SNEGSKA (reference sequence). The CDR3 totals 15 residues. Trimming pared 5 bases from V and 1 base from J, leaving 18 bases between. This chain's CDR3 is CSALQPAGKSYEQYF. The CDR3 coding sequence is TGCAGTGCTCTACAGCCGGCGGGGAAATCCTACGAGCAGTACTTC.

This clonotype was found many times. The chain recombines TRBV7-2 with TRBJ2-1; 7 bases map to TRBD1. Germline V gene sequence: CDR1 SGHTA, CDR2 FQGNSA. The CDR3 covers 14 residues. Losses at the gene ends were 5 bases for V and 6 bases for J; bases not matched to a gene: 7. This CDR3 reads CASSRETGPNEQFF. The DNA of the CDR3 is TGTGCCAGCAGCCGCGAGACAGGGCCCAATGAGCAGTTCTTC.

This clonotype was counted many times. The chain uses TRBV14 and TRBJ2-7, with D tentatively TRBD1 or TRBD2 (5 bases each). Trimming pared 7 bases from V and 2 bases from J, leaving 15 bases between. The CDR3 runs to 14 residues. The germline gives CDR1 SGHDN, CDR2 FVKESK. The CDR3 region has the DNA TGTGCCAGCAACCGAGAGGGGCTACCCTACGAGCAGTACTTC. Translating it yields CASNREGLPYEQYF.

With respect to this clonotype: This clone may be a read error of a much larger clone one base away. CDR3 DNA: TGTGCCAGCACTTCTTACCTGTTGACAGATACGCAGGATTTT. Translation: CASTSYLLTDTQDF. The V call is TRBV7-2, the J call TRBJ2-3; maybe TRBD1 (5 bases). There are 14 residues in the CDR3. Germline V lookup: CDR1 SGHTA, CDR2 FQGNSA.

This clonotype was observed at least ten times. The J gene is TRBJ1-2, the V gene TRBV20-1; 7 bases map to TRBD1. The CDR3 consists of 14 residues. The junction had 5 bases not matched to a gene; V was cut back by 1 base and J by 3 bases. Per germline, CDR1 DFQATT and CDR2 SNEGSKA (reference sequence). The CDR3 region has the DNA TGCAGTGCTAGAGTAGAGACAGGGCACTATGGCTACACCTTC. Encoded protein: CSARVETGHYGYTF.

This clonotype was picked up many times. V and J are TRBV6-5 and TRBJ2-7, with a tentative D call TRBD1 (5 bases). Germline V CDR1 and CDR2: MNHEY, SVGAGI. The CDR3 spans 16 residues. V was trimmed by 2 bases and J by 4 bases, leaving 18 bases between them. The CDR3 DNA reads TGTGCCAGCAGTTACGGACACCCTAAGGTGGGGTACGAGCAGTACTTC. Translated, it gives CASSYGHPKVGYEQYF.

This clonotype has more than one count but fewer than ten. The chain links TRBV5-1 to TRBJ1-6; no clear D gene. This CDR3 is 14 amino acids long. The germline V gene has CDR1 SGHRS and CDR2 YFSETQ. Trimming removed 4 bases at V and 5 bases at J, with 10 bases between. The CDR3 loop reads CASSPEVDNSPLHF. DNA of the CDR3: TGCGCCAGCAGCCCGGAGGTAGATAATTCACCCCTCCACTTT.

The sample holds a few counts of this clonotype. The gene calls are TRBV7-2 and TRBJ1-4, with D hard to call. There are 16 residues in the CDR3. Deletions cut 4 bases from V and 4 bases from J, with 16 bases between. Germline assignment: CDR1 SGHTA and CDR2 FQGNSA. The CDR3 protein is CASSSLGLHFNEKLFF. The CDR3 region has the DNA TGTGCCAGCAGCTCCCTCGGACTCCACTTTAATGAAAAACTGTTTTTT.

The chain uses TRBV5-1 and TRBJ1-5, with D possibly TRBD1 on 5 matching bases. The germline CDR1 and CDR2 sequences are SGHRS and YFSETQ. With 3 bases removed from V and 9 bases from J, the gap between germline ends came to 16 bases. The CDR3 contains 14 residues. The CDR3, as DNA: TGCGCCAGCAGCTCCGGGACGGGAACGTCGCCCCAGCATTTT. This encodes CASSSGTGTSPQHF. Full variable domain (missing parts from reference TRBV5-1 and TRBJ1-5): KAGVTQTPRYLIKTRGQQVTLSCSPISGHRSVSWYQQTPGQGLQFLFEYFSETQRNKGNFPGRFSGRQFSNSRSEMNVSTLELGDSALYLCASSSGTGTSPQHFGDGTRLSIL.